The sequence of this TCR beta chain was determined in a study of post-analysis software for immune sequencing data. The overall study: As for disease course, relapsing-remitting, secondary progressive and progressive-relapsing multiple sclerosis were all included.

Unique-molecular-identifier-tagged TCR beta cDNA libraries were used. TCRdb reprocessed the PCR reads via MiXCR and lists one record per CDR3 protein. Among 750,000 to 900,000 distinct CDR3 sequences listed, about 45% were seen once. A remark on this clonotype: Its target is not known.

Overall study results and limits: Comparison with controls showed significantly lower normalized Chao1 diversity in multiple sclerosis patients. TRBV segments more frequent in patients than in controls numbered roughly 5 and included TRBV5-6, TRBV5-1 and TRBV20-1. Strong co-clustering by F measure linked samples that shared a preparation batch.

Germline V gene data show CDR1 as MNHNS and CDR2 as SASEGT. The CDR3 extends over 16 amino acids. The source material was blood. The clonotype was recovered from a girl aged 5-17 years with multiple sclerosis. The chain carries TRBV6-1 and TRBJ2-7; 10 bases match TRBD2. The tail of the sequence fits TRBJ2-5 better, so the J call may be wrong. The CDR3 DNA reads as TGTGCCAGCAGTGAAGCCCCGGGACTAGCGTTGGAGACCCAGTACTTC. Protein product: CASSEAPGLALETQYF.